Following are 28 T cell receptor beta chains from one sample sequenced in a study of STAT3 mutations in large granular lymphocyte leukemia. Study conclusions and caveats: Every T-cell large granular lymphocyte leukemia patient had at least one immunodominant TCR beta clonotype.

No cognate antigen is known for these TCRs. TCRdb's table, derived via immunoSEQ multiplex PCR, lists solely in-frame clones and lacks some. The data contain nearly 25,000 clones, less than 95% of them singletons. Sequencing input: peripheral blood mononuclear cells. These receptors all come from a middle-aged man with T-cell large granular lymphocyte leukemia. Some clones in this sample may be carry-over from other donors' samples.

This chain uses TRBV5-1 with TRBJ1-3; 8 bases are shared with TRBD1. This CDR3 region has 15 residues. Germline lookup yields CDR1 SGHRS and CDR2 YFSETQ. The V and J ends lost 5 bases and 1 base, in that order; junction bases with no gene match: 5. The CDR3 loop reads CASRQTGGSGNTIYF. CDR3 sequence (DNA): TGCGCCAGCAGGCAAACAGGGGGTTCTGGAAACACCATATATTTT.

In this sample, this clone turned up once. The chain carries TRBV6-4 and TRBJ1-5, with 9 bases identical to TRBD1. V lost 6 bases to trimming and J lost 1 base; unmatched junction nucleotides: 7. CDR3 length: 16 residues. Germline loops: CDR1 MRHNA, CDR2 SNTAGT. In nucleotides, the CDR3 is TGTGCCAGCAGGGAACAGGGGGCGCGAAGCAATCAGCCCCAGCATTTT. This encodes CASREQGARSNQPQHF.

The chain carries TRBV29-1 and TRBJ1-6; 9 positions agree with TRBD1. The germline V gene encodes CDR1 SQVTM and CDR2 ANQGSEA. This CDR3 contains 13 residues. V lost 6 bases to trimming and J lost 7 bases; unmatched junction nucleotides: 4. The CDR3 loop reads CSVAGTGNSPLHF. CDR3 bases: TGCAGCGTCGCCGGGACAGGGAATTCACCCCTCCACTTT.

The chain is built from TRBV19 and TRBJ2-3; 8 bases fit TRBD2. Per germline, CDR1 LNHDA and CDR2 SQIVND (reference sequence). The CDR3 totals 17 residues. Trimming removed 8 bases from V and 3 bases from J; junction bases left unmatched: 16. This CDR3 reads CASASRRGGRETDTQYF. In nucleotides, the CDR3 is TGTGCCAGTGCTTCCCGTCGGGGGGGGCGGGAGACAGATACGCAGTATTTT.

This chain links TRBV7-9 with TRBJ2-3; unclear D gene. Trimming removed 1 base from V and 5 bases from J, with 10 bases in between. Per the germline V gene, CDR1 is SEHNR and CDR2 is FQNEAQ (reference sequence). The CDR3 covers 14 residues. Here the CDR3 reads CASSLDLGKDTQYF. As DNA, the CDR3 is TGTGCCAGCAGCTTAGATTTGGGGAAAGATACGCAGTATTTT.

Turning to this clone: The sample holds other DNA sequences that translate to the same CDR3. This chain connects TRBV29-1 to TRBJ1-2, with no clear D. Trimming shortened V by 0 bases and J by 4 bases, and 6 bases separated the two germline ends. There are 12 residues in the CDR3. Per the germline V gene, CDR1 is SQVTM and CDR2 is ANQGSEA. The chain's CDR3 is CSVEDPTYGYTF. The DNA of the CDR3 is TGCAGCGTTGAAGATCCTACCTATGGCTACACCTTC.

The V call is TRBV5-1, the J call TRBJ2-2; D remains ambiguous. This CDR3 region has 17 residues. Trimming removed 2 bases from V and 2 bases from J, with 16 bases in between. Looked up from germline, CDR1 is SGHRS and CDR2 is YFSETQ. CDR3 residues: CASSFDSRRSNTGELFF. DNA for the CDR3: TGCGCCAGCAGCTTCGATAGCCGTAGGAGTAACACCGGGGAGCTGTTTTTT.

This clone has just a few counts. CDR3 in amino acids: CASSPIGGGYTF. The CDR3 region has the DNA TGTGCCAGCAGCCCGATTGGGGGTGGCTACACCTTC. J is TRBJ1-2 and V is TRBV5-6; D is perhaps TRBD1 (5 bases). CDR1 is SGHDT and CDR2 is YYEEEE in the germline V gene. CDR3 length: 12 amino acids. V lost 4 bases and J 7 bases, leaving 11 bases between the germline ends. The full variable domain, with the rest looked up from reference TRBV5-6 and TRBJ1-2, is DAGVTQSPTHLIKTRGQQVTLRCSPKSGHDTVSWYQQALGQGPQFIFQYYEEEERQRGNFPDRFSGHQFPNYSSELNVNALLLGDSALYLCASSPIGGGYTFGSGTRLTVV.

The rearrangement joins TRBV19 to TRBJ1-1, with D possibly being TRBD1 (5 bases). In germline, CDR1 is LNHDA, CDR2 SQIVND (reference sequence). CDR3 length equals 15 residues. Trimming stripped 5 bases from V and 3 bases from J, with 16 bases between. The chain's CDR3 is CASSSQTALDTEAFF. In DNA form, the CDR3 reads TGTGCCAGTAGTTCGCAGACAGCCCTCGACACTGAAGCTTTCTTT.

The J gene is TRBJ2-7, the V gene TRBV30; the match to TRBD1 covers 7 bases. The CDR3 runs to 14 residues. The V segment lost 4 bases and the J segment 0 bases; nucleotides outside the gene matches: 6. Germline lookup yields CDR1 GTSNPN and CDR2 SVGIG (reference sequence). The CDR3 here is CAWKRGQSSYEQYF. The DNA for the CDR3 is TGTGCCTGGAAGAGGGGGCAGAGCTCCTACGAGCAGTACTTC.

The chain is built from TRBV2 and TRBJ1-1; D gene ambiguous. With 7 bases removed from V and 7 bases from J, the gap between germline ends came to 13 bases. This CDR3 contains 12 residues. The germline V gene has CDR1 SNHLY and CDR2 FYNNEI. The DNA for the CDR3 is TGTGCCAGCATCGGGGATGTCGGTGAAGCTTTCTTT. The encoded protein is CASIGDVGEAFF.

The chain employs TRBV14 and TRBJ2-2; TRBD1 agrees at 7 bases. The germline CDR1 and CDR2 sequences are SGHDN and FVKESK. The CDR3 covers 20 residues. After removal of 0 bases from V and 0 bases from J, the junction contained 13 bases not matched to a gene. The CDR3 coding sequence is TGTGCCAGCAGCCAAGACCCAATCCTGGACAGGCTATCGAACACCGGGGAGCTGTTTTTT. It translates to CASSQDPILDRLSNTGELFF.

In this sample, this clone turned up once. The chain carries TRBV25-1 and TRBJ1-2, with D possibly being TRBD1 (6 bases). Looked up from germline, CDR1 is MGHDK and CDR2 is SYGVNS. The CDR3 runs 15 residues. V was cut by 4 bases and J by 4 bases, with 16 bases left in between. CDR3 nucleotides: TGTGCCAGCAGTGCGGGACACCGAGGGACCTATGGCTACACCTTC. It specifies CASSAGHRGTYGYTF.

The chain employs TRBV25-1 and TRBJ2-7; 8 bases map to TRBD1. The CDR3 totals 13 residues. Germline lookup yields CDR1 MGHDK and CDR2 SYGVNS. After removal of 7 bases from V and 1 base from J, the junction contained 3 bases not matched to a gene. The CDR3 nucleotides are TGTGCCAGCAAAACAGGGGGGTCCTACGAGCAGTACTTC. Translation: CASKTGGSYEQYF.

This chain connects TRBV7-9 to TRBJ1-5; D uncertain. The CDR3 is 12 residues long. The V gene lost 5 bases and the J gene lost 1 base, with 3 bases spanning the gap. CDR1 and CDR2 (germline): SEHNR, FQNEAQ (reference sequence). CDR3 in amino acids: CASSRSNQPQHF. The CDR3, as DNA: TGTGCCAGCAGCCGCAGCAATCAGCCCCAGCATTTT.

The V and J genes are TRBV5-1 and TRBJ2-2, with no clear D. The CDR3 is 13 amino acids. V was cut by 0 bases and J by 4 bases, with 4 bases left in between. The V gene's germline CDR1 is SGHRS and CDR2 YFSETQ. The CDR3 loop reads CASSLGGTGELFF. For the CDR3, the DNA is TGCGCCAGCAGCTTGGGGGGCACCGGGGAGCTGTTTTTT.

The genes are TRBV5-4 and TRBJ1-3, with D maybe TRBD1 (6 bases). V was pared by 5 bases and J by 0 bases, with 9 bases between. The CDR3 consists of 14 residues. Germline values: CDR1 SGHNT, CDR2 YYREEE (reference sequence). The CDR3 here is CASSDRTSGNTIYF. In DNA form, the CDR3 reads TGTGCCAGCAGTGACAGGACCTCTGGAAACACCATATATTTT.

This clone was seen only once. The chain carries TRBV2 and TRBJ1-2; D might be TRBD1 (6 bases). The CDR3 has 14 amino acids. Germline CDR1 SNHLY, CDR2 FYNNEI. V was trimmed by 1 base and J by 6 bases, leaving 12 bases between them. The CDR3 region has the DNA TGTGCCAGCAGTGAAGGGGGGCCCCGGGATGGCTACACCTTC. This encodes CASSEGGPRDGYTF.

V gene TRBV30 combines with J gene TRBJ1-1; no reliable D call. Germline CDR1 and CDR2: GTSNPN and SVGIG (reference sequence). V was clipped by 2 bases and J by 8 bases, with 12 bases between them. This CDR3 is 12 amino acids long. The CDR3 DNA is TGTGCCTGGAGTCAAGGTAAGCTCGAAGCTTTCTTT. Protein: CAWSQGKLEAFF.

This chain's CDR3 is CASSPPRGGFTEAFF. DNA of the CDR3: TGTGCCAGCTCACCACCAAGGGGCGGGTTTACTGAAGCTTTCTTT. V is TRBV18 and J is TRBJ1-1; possible D gene TRBD1, 5 bases. CDR3 size: 15 residues. V was cut by 0 bases and J by 5 bases, with 13 bases left in between. From germline, CDR1 is KGHSH and CDR2 LQKENI.

The V and J genes are TRBV30 and TRBJ2-2, with 7 bases lining up with TRBD1. This CDR3 contains 14 residues. CDR1 is GTSNPN, CDR2 SVGIG, per germline (reference sequence). Trimming cost V 3 bases and J 2 bases; bases outside gene matches: 3. In DNA, the CDR3 is TGTGCCTGGAGAGGGACAGTAAACACCGGGGAGCTGTTTTTT. Translation gives CAWRGTVNTGELFF.

The CDR3 region is CASSLAGQPYQETQYF. The CDR3 DNA reads TGCGCCAGCAGCTTGGCGGGACAGCCGTACCAAGAGACCCAGTACTTC. The rearrangement links TRBV5-1 to TRBJ2-5; 7 bases match TRBD1. Germline V CDR1 and CDR2: SGHRS, YFSETQ. This CDR3 is 16 amino acids long. V lost 0 bases and J lost 0; bases outside the gene matches: 5. The variable domain in full, completed from reference TRBV5-1 and TRBJ2-5, reads KAGVTQTPRYLIKTRGQQVTLSCSPISGHRSVSWYQQTPGQGLQFLFEYFSETQRNKGNFPGRFSGRQFSNSRSEMNVSTLELGDSALYLCASSLAGQPYQETQYFGPGTRLLVL.

The rearrangement uses TRBV7-7 and TRBJ2-7, with TRBD1 identical over 10 bases. V shed 3 bases, J shed 6 bases, and the junction held 2 bases outside the gene matches. Germline values: CDR1 SSHAT, CDR2 FNYEAQ (reference sequence). The CDR3 length is 13 residues. CDR3 sequence: CASSLDRGAEQYF. As DNA, the CDR3 is TGTGCCAGCAGCTTGGACAGGGGGGCCGAGCAGTACTTC.

V and J are TRBV7-2 and TRBJ2-2; D gene unclear. V lost 5 bases, J lost 0 bases, and 4 bases lay in between. This CDR3 comprises 13 residues. Germline CDR1 is SGHTA and CDR2 is FQGNSA. The CDR3 protein is CASSASNTGELFF. The DNA of the CDR3 is TGTGCCAGCAGCGCCTCGAACACCGGGGAGCTGTTTTTT.

This clone was seen only once. The rearrangement joins TRBV4-3 to TRBJ1-6, with D possibly TRBD1 on 6 matching bases. Trimming took 0 bases from V and 7 from J, leaving 10 bases between them. Germline V gene data show CDR1 as LGHNA and CDR2 as YSLEER. The CDR3 loop spans 15 amino acids. The DNA of the CDR3 is TGCGCCAGCAGCCAAGAAGGGGGGGAGAATTCACCCCTCCACTTT. It codes for CASSQEGGENSPLHF.

V and J are TRBV19 and TRBJ1-1; TRBD1 agrees at 7 bases. CDR1 is LNHDA and CDR2 is SQIVND in the germline V gene (reference sequence). Trimming took 6 bases from V and 7 from J; bases not matched to a gene: 8. The CDR3 consists of 13 residues. CDR3 DNA: TGTGCCAGTAGCCCTGTCAGGGGGAGTGAAGCTTTCTTT. Translation gives CASSPVRGSEAFF.

This sequence joins TRBV5-4 and TRBJ2-7; no definite D call. CDR3 length: 15 amino acids. Trimming removed 0 bases from V and 0 bases from J, with 10 bases in between. Germline V CDR1 and CDR2: SGHNT, YYREEE (reference sequence). CDR3 in DNA: TGTGCCAGCAGCTTGGACGGTTCAACCTCCTACGAGCAGTACTTC. Residues: CASSLDGSTSYEQYF. The full variable domain, its missing parts supplied by reference TRBV5-4 and TRBJ2-7, is ETGVTQSPTHLIKTRGQQVTLRCSSQSGHNTVSWYQQALGQGPQFIFQYYREEENGRGNFPPRFSGLQFPNYSSELNVNALELDDSALYLCASSLDGSTSYEQYFGPGTRLTVT.

This chain links TRBV28 with TRBJ2-7; 11 nucleotides align to TRBD1. With 3 bases clipped from V and 4 bases from J, the junction kept 5 bases outside the gene matches. Germline V CDR1 and CDR2: MDHEN, SYDVKM. The CDR3 extends over 15 amino acids. This CDR3 reads CASSFLGTGGYEQYF. The CDR3 nucleotides are TGTGCCAGCAGTTTCCTCGGGACAGGGGGTTACGAGCAGTACTTC.